The 12 T cell receptor beta chains below come from one sample, sequenced in a study of Ad26.COV2.S vaccination and SARS-CoV-2 variants. As for treatment: roughly 18 received Ad26.COV2.S at low or high dose, single or two shots; 5 received placebo; per-sample allocation not given. Sampling occurred on day 63 after the first vaccine or placebo injection. Repertoires were generated with immunoSEQ multiplex PCR, while TCRdb's copy carries only in-frame clones and drops some. The table shows 430,000 or so clones, with around 90% occurring only once. Sequencing was performed on peripheral blood, taken in a trial of Ad26.COV2.S vaccine versus placebo. All receptors derive from a person between 18 and 60 years old who received the Ad26.COV2.S COVID-19 vaccine or a placebo.

The chain has TRBV28 and TRBJ2-1; D is undetermined. Germline loops: CDR1 MDHEN, CDR2 SYDVKM. V shed 3 bases and J shed 7 bases, with 10 bases lying between them. This CDR3 has 13 residues. CDR3 amino acids: CASSLVQVNEQFF. The CDR3 DNA reads TGTGCCAGCAGTTTGGTCCAGGTAAATGAGCAGTTCTTC.

The chain is built from TRBV4-1 and TRBJ2-1; 10 bases match TRBD2. Per the germline V gene, CDR1 is MGHRA and CDR2 is YSYEKL. With V trimmed by 5 bases and J by 5 bases, 6 bases remained unmatched. This CDR3 is built from 15 residues. CDR3 DNA sequence: TGCGCCAGCAGCGCGGGGACTAGCGACAACAATGAGCAGTTCTTC. It specifies CASSAGTSDNNEQFF.

The V call is TRBV5-6, the J call TRBJ2-2; D gene uncertain. V was trimmed by 4 bases and J by 0 bases, leaving 10 bases between them. The CDR3 consists of 15 residues. CDR1 is SGHDT and CDR2 is YYEEEE in the germline V gene. The CDR3 DNA follows: TGTGCCAGCAGCCAGACCGGGCCGAACACCGGGGAGCTGTTTTTT. This translates into CASSQTGPNTGELFF.

The chain is built from TRBV29-1 and TRBJ1-4; D might be TRBD1 (5 bases). CDR1 is SQVTM and CDR2 is ANQGSEA in the germline V gene. The CDR3 is 13 residues long. The V gene lost 8 bases and the J gene lost 8 bases, with 18 bases spanning the gap. In DNA, the CDR3 is TGCAGCACATCGGGGAGGGGAGGAGAAAAACTGTTTTTT. Amino acids: CSTSGRGGEKLFF.

The chain has TRBV19 and TRBJ2-2; D gene uncertain. The CDR3 length is 15 residues. Per the germline V gene, CDR1 is LNHDA and CDR2 is SQIVND (reference sequence). V dropped 3 bases and J dropped 0 bases, with 8 bases sitting between them. CDR3 protein: CASSMWQANTGELFF. Written as DNA, the CDR3 is TGTGCCAGTAGTATGTGGCAGGCGAACACCGGGGAGCTGTTTTTT.

The gene calls are TRBV3-1 (or the pseudogene TRBV3-2) and TRBJ2-7; the match to TRBD1 covers 8 bases. The CDR3 is made up of 16 amino acids. Losses at the gene ends were 3 bases for V and 5 bases for J; bases not matched to a gene: 12. The germline gives CDR1 LGHDT, CDR2 YNNKEL (reference sequence). The CDR3 loop is CASSHLAGGKVDEQYF. CDR3 DNA: TGTGCCAGCAGCCACCTCGCAGGGGGCAAGGTTGACGAGCAGTACTTC.

In nucleotides, the CDR3 is TGTGCCAGTAGTATAAGTCAGGGGATGAATCAGCCCCAGCATTTT. It is translated as CASSISQGMNQPQHF. V usage is TRBV19 and J usage is TRBJ1-5, with a weak D call TRBD1 (6 bases). V lost 2 bases to trimming and J lost 4 bases, with 12 bases between them. The germline gives CDR1 LNHDA, CDR2 SQIVND (reference sequence). This CDR3 is 15 amino acids long.

As for this clone: The same CDR3 is also encoded by other DNA sequences in this sample. The CDR3 region is CASSRDRGNEKLFF. The CDR3 region has the DNA TGTGCCAGCAGTCGGGACAGGGGTAATGAAAAACTGTTTTTT. This sequence joins TRBV2 and TRBJ1-4; 10 nucleotides match TRBD1. Germline V lookup: CDR1 SNHLY, CDR2 FYNNEI. This CDR3 spans 14 amino acids. J was trimmed by 4 bases and V by 5 bases; bases with no gene match: 1.

This chain uses TRBV6-5 with TRBJ1-4; 7 nucleotides align to TRBD1. The V gene's germline CDR1 is MNHEY and CDR2 SVGAGI. This CDR3 has 15 residues. V dropped 2 bases and J dropped 5; count of bases not matched to a gene: 5. CDR3 amino acids: CASSYRGTANEKLFF. The CDR3 DNA follows: TGTGCCAGCAGTTACAGGGGGACAGCCAATGAAAAACTGTTTTTT.

The chain combines TRBV6-1 with TRBJ1-2; D is perhaps TRBD1 (5 bases). Germline loops: CDR1 MNHNS, CDR2 SASEGT. The CDR3 spans 13 residues. V was shortened by 3 bases and J by 4 bases, with 9 bases between the two germline ends. In DNA, the CDR3 is TGTGCCAGCAGTGACGACAGATCCTATGGCTACACCTTC. Protein: CASSDDRSYGYTF.

The chain has TRBV24-1 and TRBJ1-5; 9 positions agree with TRBD1. Trimming cost V 2 bases and J 7 bases; bases outside gene matches: 5. The CDR3 is 15 amino acids. Germline V gene data show CDR1 as KGHDR and CDR2 as SFDVKD. This chain's CDR3 is CATSDSTGGRQPQHF. CDR3 DNA sequence: TGTGCCACCAGTGATTCAACAGGGGGCAGGCAGCCCCAGCATTTT.

The genes are TRBV7-2 and TRBJ2-5; no definite D call. The CDR3 covers 11 residues. Germline V gene lookup returns CDR1 SGHTA and CDR2 FQGNSA. With 2 bases removed from V and 2 bases from J, the gap between germline ends came to 0 bases. The DNA for the CDR3 is TGTGCCAGCAGCTTACAAGAGACCCAGTACTTC. It codes for CASSLQETQYF.